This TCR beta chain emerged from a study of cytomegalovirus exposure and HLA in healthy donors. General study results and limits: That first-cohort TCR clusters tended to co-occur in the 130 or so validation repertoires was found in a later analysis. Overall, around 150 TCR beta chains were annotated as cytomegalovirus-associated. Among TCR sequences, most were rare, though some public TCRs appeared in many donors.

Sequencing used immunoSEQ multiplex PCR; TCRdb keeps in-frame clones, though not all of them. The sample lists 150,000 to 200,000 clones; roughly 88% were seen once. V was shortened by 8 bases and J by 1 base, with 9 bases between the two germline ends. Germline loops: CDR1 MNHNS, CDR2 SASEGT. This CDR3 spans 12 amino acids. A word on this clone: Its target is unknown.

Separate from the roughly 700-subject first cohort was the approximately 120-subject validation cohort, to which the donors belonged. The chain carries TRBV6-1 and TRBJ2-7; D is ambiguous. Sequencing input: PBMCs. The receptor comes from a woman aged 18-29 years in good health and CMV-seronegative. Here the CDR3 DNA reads TGTGCCAGCTCCATACTTTCCTACGAGCAGTACTTC. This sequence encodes CASSILSYEQYF.